The source of this T cell receptor (beta chain) is a study of CD8 T cells in Susac syndrome. TEMRA cells were FACS-enriched, and CD8+ and CD4+ T cells were isolated negatively. RNA, at roughly 0.5 to 1 ug, was reverse transcribed with random hexamers. One entry per CDR3 protein, called by TCRdb with MiXCR from the immunoSEQ multiplex PCR reads. The sample carries about 180,000 distinct CDR3 sequences, around 94% recorded once. The sample consisted of CD4+ T cells from PBMCs. The clonotype comes from a human donor with Susac syndrome.

CDR3 protein: CSVPSPETQYF. Written as DNA, the CDR3 is TGCAGCGTTCCGTCACCAGAGACCCAGTACTTC. The V gene is TRBV29-1, the J gene TRBJ2-5; no clear D. V lost 5 bases to trimming and J lost 4 bases, with 8 bases between them. The CDR3 contains 11 residues. The V gene's germline CDR1 is SQVTM and CDR2 ANQGSEA. The whole variable domain, filled in from reference TRBV29-1 and TRBJ2-5, reads SAVISQKPSRDICQRGTSLTIQCQVDSQVTMMFWYRQQPGQSLTLIATANQGSEATYESGFVIDKFPISRPNLTFSTLTVSNMSPEDSSIYLCSVPSPETQYFGPGTRLLVL.